This T cell receptor beta chain was identified in a study of cytomegalovirus exposure and HLA in healthy donors. Background on the study: Among the roughly 370 genotyped donors, less than 85% were placed in the Caucasian-associated ancestry cluster.

This cohort consisted of healthy bone marrow donors. Findings of the study overall: The classifier, whose performance was assessed in both the original and validation cohorts, reportedly diagnosed cytomegalovirus status with high specificity and sensitivity. Later, an analysis showed that TCR beta chains associated with HLA were more clonally expanded than others that were equally common.

As for this clone: Its antigen remains unknown.

This CDR3 has 14 residues. V gave up 6 bases and J gave up 4 bases, with 13 bases separating them. The germline gives CDR1 MNHNY, CDR2 SVGAGI (reference sequence). Primers included in the PCR were 60 Vbeta and 13 Jbeta primers. Using immunoSEQ multiplex PCR, the repertoire was profiled, and TCRdb retains in-frame clones only, with some absent. The repertoire has some 190,000 clones, roughly 80% of them found once; the top ten carry around 1.4%. The sample consisted of PBMCs. The rearrangement uses TRBV6-6 and TRBJ2-1; D might be TRBD1 (6 bases). This receptor was taken from a girl aged 5-17 years in good health and CMV-seropositive. The DNA for the CDR3 is TGTGCCAGCAGCCATCGACAGGAGTACAATGAGCAGTTCTTC. The encoded protein is CASSHRQEYNEQFF.